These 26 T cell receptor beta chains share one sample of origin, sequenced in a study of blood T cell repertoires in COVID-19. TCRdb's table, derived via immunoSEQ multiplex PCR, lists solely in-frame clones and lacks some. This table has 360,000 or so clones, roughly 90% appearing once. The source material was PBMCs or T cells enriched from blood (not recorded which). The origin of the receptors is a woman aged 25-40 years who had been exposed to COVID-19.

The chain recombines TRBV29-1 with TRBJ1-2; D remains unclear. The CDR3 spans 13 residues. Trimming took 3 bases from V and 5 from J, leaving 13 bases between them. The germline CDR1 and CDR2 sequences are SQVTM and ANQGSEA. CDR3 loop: CSVDWRDEYGYTF. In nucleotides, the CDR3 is TGCAGCGTTGATTGGAGGGATGAGTATGGCTACACCTTC.

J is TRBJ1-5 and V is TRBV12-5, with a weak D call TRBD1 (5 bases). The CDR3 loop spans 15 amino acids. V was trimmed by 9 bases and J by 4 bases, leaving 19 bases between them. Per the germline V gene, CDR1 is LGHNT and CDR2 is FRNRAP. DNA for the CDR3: TGTGCTAGCACGCACGGGGGTTCCCATAATCAGCCCCAGCATTTT. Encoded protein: CASTHGGSHNQPQHF.

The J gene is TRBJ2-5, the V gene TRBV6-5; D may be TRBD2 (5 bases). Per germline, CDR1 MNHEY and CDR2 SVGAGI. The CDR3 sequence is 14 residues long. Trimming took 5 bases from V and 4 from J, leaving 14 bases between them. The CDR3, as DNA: TGTGCCAGCAGTCACGGAGCAGGAGGAGAGACCCAGTACTTC. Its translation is CASSHGAGGETQYF.

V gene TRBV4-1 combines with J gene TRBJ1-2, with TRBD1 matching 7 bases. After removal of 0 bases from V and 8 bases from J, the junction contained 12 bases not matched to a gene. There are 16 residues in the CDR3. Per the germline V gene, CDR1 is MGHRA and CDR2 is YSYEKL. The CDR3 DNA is TGCGCCAGCAGCCAAGAATTTGTAGGGGGCGCTCACGGCTACACCTTC. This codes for CASSQEFVGGAHGYTF.

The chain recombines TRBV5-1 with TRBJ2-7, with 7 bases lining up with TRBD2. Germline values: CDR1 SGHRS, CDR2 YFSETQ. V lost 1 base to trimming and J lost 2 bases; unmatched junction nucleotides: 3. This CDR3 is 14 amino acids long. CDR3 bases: TGCGCCAGCAGCTTGCCCACTAGCGCCTACGAGCAGTACTTC. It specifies CASSLPTSAYEQYF.

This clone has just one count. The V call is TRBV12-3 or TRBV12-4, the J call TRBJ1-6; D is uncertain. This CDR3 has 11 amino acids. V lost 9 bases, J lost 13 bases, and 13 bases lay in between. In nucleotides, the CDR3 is TGTGCCAGTCCAGGAAATCGGCCCCTCCACTTT. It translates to CASPGNRPLHF.

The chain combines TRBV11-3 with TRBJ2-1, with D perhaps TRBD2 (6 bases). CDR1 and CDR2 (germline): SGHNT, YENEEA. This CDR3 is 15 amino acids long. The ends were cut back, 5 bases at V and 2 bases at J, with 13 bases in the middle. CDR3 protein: CASSPIAATYNEQFF. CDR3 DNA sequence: TGTGCCAGCAGCCCCATAGCGGCCACCTACAATGAGCAGTTCTTC.

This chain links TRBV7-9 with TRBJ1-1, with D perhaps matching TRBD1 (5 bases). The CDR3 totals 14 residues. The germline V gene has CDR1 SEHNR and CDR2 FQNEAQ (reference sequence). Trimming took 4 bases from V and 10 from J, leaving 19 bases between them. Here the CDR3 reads CASSSTGRETGAFF. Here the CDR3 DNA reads TGTGCCAGCAGCTCAACCGGGCGGGAAACAGGAGCTTTCTTT.

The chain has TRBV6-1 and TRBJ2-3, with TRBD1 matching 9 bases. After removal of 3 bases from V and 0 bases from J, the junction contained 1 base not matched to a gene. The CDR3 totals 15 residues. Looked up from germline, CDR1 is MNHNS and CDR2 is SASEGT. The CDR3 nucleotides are TGTGCCAGCAGTGATGGACAGGGGAGCACAGATACGCAGTATTTT. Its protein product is CASSDGQGSTDTQYF.

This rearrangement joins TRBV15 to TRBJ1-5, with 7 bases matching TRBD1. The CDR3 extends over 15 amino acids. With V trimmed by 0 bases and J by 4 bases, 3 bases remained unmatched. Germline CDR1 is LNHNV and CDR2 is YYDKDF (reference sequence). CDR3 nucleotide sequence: TGTGCCACCAGCAGAGATCTGGGACAGAATCAGCCCCAGCATTTT. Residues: CATSRDLGQNQPQHF.

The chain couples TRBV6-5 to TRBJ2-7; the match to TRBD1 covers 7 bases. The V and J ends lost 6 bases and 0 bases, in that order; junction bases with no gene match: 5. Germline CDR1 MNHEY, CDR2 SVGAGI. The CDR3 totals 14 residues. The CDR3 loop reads CASRPRDSSYEQYF. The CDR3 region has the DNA TGTGCCAGCAGGCCAAGGGACAGCTCCTACGAGCAGTACTTC.

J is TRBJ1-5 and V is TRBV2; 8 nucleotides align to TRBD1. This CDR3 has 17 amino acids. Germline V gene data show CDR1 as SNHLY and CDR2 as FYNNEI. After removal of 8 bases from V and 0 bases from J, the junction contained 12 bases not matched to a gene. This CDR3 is CASSGQATRYSNQPQHF. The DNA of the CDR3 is TGTGCCAGCTCGGGACAGGCAACTAGATATAGCAATCAGCCCCAGCATTTT.

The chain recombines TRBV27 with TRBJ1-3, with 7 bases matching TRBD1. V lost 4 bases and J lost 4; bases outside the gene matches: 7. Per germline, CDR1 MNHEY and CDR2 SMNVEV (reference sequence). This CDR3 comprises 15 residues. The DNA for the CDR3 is TGTGCCAGCAGTTCCCTCGAGGGACAGGGAAACACCATATATTTT. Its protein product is CASSSLEGQGNTIYF.

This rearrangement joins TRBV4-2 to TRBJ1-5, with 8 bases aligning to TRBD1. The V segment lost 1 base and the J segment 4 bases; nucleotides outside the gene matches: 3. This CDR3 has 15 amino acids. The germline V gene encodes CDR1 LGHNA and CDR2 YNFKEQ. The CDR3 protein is CASSQATGANQPQHF. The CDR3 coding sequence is TGTGCCAGCAGCCAAGCGACAGGGGCTAATCAGCCCCAGCATTTT.

This CDR3 is CARSLVYGTGRRNTEAFF. As DNA, the CDR3 is TGTGCCAGAAGCTTAGTATACGGGACAGGGAGGAGGAACACTGAAGCTTTCTTT. V gene TRBV7-5 combines with J gene TRBJ1-1; whether TRBD1, the table's D call, matches the DNA was not checked. TRBV7-5 is designated a pseudogene. CDR3 length: 18 residues.

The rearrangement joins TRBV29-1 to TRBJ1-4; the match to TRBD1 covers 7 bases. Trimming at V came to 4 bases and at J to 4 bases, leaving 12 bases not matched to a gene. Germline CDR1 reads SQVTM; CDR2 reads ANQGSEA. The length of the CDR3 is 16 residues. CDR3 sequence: CSVGFGPGQNNEKLFF. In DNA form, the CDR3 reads TGCAGCGTTGGTTTCGGCCCGGGACAGAATAATGAAAAACTGTTTTTT. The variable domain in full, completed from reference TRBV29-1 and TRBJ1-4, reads SAVISQKPSRDICQRGTSLTIQCQVDSQVTMMFWYRQQPGQSLTLIATANQGSEATYESGFVIDKFPISRPNLTFSTLTVSNMSPEDSSIYLCSVGFGPGQNNEKLFFGSGTQLSVL.

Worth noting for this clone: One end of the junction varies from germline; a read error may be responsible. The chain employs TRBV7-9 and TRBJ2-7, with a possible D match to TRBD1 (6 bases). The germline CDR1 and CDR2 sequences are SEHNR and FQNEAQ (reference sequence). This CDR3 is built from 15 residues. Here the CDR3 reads CASSLEGQGQGYVFF. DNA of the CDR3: TGTGCCAGCAGCTTAGAGGGACAAGGGCAGGGGTACGTCTTCTTC.

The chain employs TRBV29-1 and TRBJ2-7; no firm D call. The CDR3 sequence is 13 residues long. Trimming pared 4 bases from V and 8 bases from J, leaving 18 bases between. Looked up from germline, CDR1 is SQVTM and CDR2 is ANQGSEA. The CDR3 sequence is CSVGETALEKQYF. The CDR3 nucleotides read TGCAGCGTTGGAGAGACGGCCCTAGAGAAGCAGTACTTC.

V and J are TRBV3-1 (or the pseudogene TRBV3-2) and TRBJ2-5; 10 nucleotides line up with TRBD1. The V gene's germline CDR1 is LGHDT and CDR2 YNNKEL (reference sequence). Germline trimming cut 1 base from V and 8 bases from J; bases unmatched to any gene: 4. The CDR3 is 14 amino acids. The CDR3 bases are TGTGCCAGCAGCCAAGGGACAGGGGGGGCAACCCAGTACTTC. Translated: CASSQGTGGATQYF.

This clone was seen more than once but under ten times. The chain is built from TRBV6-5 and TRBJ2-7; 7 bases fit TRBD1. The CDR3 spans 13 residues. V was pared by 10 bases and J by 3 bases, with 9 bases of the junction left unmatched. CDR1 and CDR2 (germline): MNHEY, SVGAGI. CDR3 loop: CATGTGQHYEQYF. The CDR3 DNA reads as TGTGCCACGGGGACGGGACAGCACTACGAGCAGTACTTC.

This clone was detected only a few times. For the CDR3, the DNA is TGCGCCAGCAGCTTGGGGTTAGTGGGGAGCGCTGAAGCTTTCTTT. It codes for CASSLGLVGSAEAFF. V and J are TRBV5-1 and TRBJ1-1; no clear D. The CDR3 is 15 residues long. Germline V gene lookup returns CDR1 SGHRS and CDR2 YFSETQ. Between the trimmed V and J ends, which lost 0 bases and 6 bases, there was a span of 15 bases.

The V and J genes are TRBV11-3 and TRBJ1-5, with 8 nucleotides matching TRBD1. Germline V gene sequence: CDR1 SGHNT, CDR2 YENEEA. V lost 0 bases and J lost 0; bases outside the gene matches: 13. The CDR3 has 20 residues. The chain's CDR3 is CASSLDLSWGDRGSNQPQHF. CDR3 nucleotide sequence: TGTGCCAGCAGCTTAGATTTAAGTTGGGGAGACAGGGGTAGCAATCAGCCCCAGCATTTT. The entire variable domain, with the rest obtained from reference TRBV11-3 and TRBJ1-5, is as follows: EAGVVQSPRYKIIEKKQPVAFWCNPISGHNTLYWYLQNLGQGPELLIRYENEEAVDDSQLPKDRFSAERLKGVDSTLKIQPAELGDSAVYLCASSLDLSWGDRGSNQPQHFGDGTRLSIL.

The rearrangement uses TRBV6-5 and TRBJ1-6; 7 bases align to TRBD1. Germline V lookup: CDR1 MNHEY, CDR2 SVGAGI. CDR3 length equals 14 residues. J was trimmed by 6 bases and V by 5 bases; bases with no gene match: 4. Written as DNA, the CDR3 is TGTGCCAGCAGTCAGGGACAGCTTAATTCACCCCTCCACTTT. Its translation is CASSQGQLNSPLHF.

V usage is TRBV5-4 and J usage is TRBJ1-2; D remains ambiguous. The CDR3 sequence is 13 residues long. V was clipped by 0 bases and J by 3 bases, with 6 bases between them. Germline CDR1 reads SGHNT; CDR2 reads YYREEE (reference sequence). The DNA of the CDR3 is TGTGCCAGCAGCTTGGGGCAGGACTATGGCTACACCTTC. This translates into CASSLGQDYGYTF.

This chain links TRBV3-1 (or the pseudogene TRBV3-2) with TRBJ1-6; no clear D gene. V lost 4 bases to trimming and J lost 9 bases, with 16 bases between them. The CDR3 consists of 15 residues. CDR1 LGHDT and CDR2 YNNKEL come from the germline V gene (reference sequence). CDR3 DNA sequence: TGTGCCAGCAGCCTCTATGGCGGAACTTCTTCACCCCTCCACTTT. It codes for CASSLYGGTSSPLHF.

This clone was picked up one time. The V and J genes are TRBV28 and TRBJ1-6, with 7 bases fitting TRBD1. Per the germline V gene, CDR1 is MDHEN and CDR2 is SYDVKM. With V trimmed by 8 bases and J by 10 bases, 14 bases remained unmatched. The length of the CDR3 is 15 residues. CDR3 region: CASSPAAGQLSPLHF. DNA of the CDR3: TGTGCCAGCTCCCCCGCCGCGGGACAGCTCTCACCCCTCCACTTT.